This T cell receptor (beta chain) is drawn from a study of shared clonotypes between healthy human individuals. On the study more broadly: The study drew on two women and a few men aged 18 to 49 as donors.

Sequencing was performed with immunoSEQ multiplex PCR; in TCRdb, only in-frame clones are kept and a portion is missing. Of 2 million to 2.5 million clones in the sample, 90% to 97% are singletons; the top ten hold around 0.13%. The clonotype comes from a man aged 18 to 30 in good health. Sequencing was carried out using naive CD4+ T cells sorted from blood. Subset described: CD45RA+ positively selected.

CDR3 in amino acids: CASSPTLATNEKLFF. DNA of the CDR3: TGTGCCAGCAGCCCGACCTTGGCGACTAATGAAAAACTGTTTTTT. The gene calls are TRBV6-5 and TRBJ1-4; no clear D. V lost 6 bases to trimming and J lost 2 bases, with 13 bases between them. The CDR3 covers 15 residues. Germline CDR1 and CDR2: MNHEY and SVGAGI.